This T cell receptor beta chain was obtained from a study of blood T cell repertoires in COVID-19. Looking at the study overall: Whether acute or convalescent, the COVID-19 samples came from the United States, Italy and Spain.

TCRdb keeps only in-frame clones here, not all; method: immunoSEQ multiplex PCR. Of approximately 200,000 clones detected, about 88% appear once; the ten largest clones hold 1.5% to 2%. The TCR originated in a man in his sixties or seventies with acute or convalescent COVID-19. Specimen: peripheral blood.

CDR3 sequence: CASSSHGTDYGYTF. CDR3 nucleotides: TGTGCCAGCAGCAGCCACGGGACAGACTATGGCTACACCTTC. This chain links TRBV5-4 with TRBJ1-2, with 7 bases aligning to TRBD1. The CDR3 spans 14 residues. In germline, CDR1 is SGHNT, CDR2 YYREEE (reference sequence). The V and J ends lost 4 bases and 3 bases, in that order; junction bases with no gene match: 6.